This is a list of T cell receptor beta chains from one sample in a study of blood T cell repertoires in COVID-19. Profiled with immunoSEQ multiplex PCR; TCRdb holds only in-frame clones, not every one. Among approximately 120,000 clones, around 88% were seen once, and the ten largest hold about 6.3%. Sequencing was performed on peripheral blood. The receptors stem from a man aged 80 or over with active or convalescent COVID-19. Both conserved end residues are part of each CDR3. A D gene is named only where the DNA matches it firmly. Some rows have no size entry. The others give once, few or many, or a class for an expanded clone.

TRBV10-3	14	-	TRBJ1-3	-	TGTGCCATCAGTCCCGACAGTACTGGAAACACCATATATTTT	CAISPDSTGNTIYF
TRBV27	16	-	TRBJ2-1	-	TGTGCCAGCAGTTTATCTCCGGGGGTGACCTACAATGAGCAGTTCTTC	CASSLSPGVTYNEQFF
TRBV21-1	16	-	TRBJ2-1	-	TGTGCCAGTTTCAACTTACCGGGACTAGGATACAATGAGCAGTTCTTC	CASFNLPGLGYNEQFF
TRBV20-1	10	-	TRBJ2-5	-	TGCAGTGCCCCTAAGCGGACCCAGTACTTC	CSAPKRTQYF
TRBV7-2	12	-	TRBJ2-5	-	TGTGCCAGCAGCCAGCAGGCGGAGACCCAGTACTTC	CASSQQAETQYF
TRBV27	14	TRBD1	TRBJ1-2	few	TGTGCCTCCCGACAGGGTGCAGGGGGCTATGGCTACACCTTC	CASRQGAGGYGYTF
TRBV21-1	15	-	TRBJ2-7	few	TGTGCCAGCAGCACCCAGACAGGTGGATCCTACGAGCAGTACTTC	CASSTQTGGSYEQYF
TRBV2	14	-	TRBJ2-3	-	TGTGCCAGCAGTCAAGGACAGAGCACAGATACGCAGTATTTT	CASSQGQSTDTQYF
TRBV7-2	14	-	TRBJ2-5	few	TGTGCCAGCAGCCCCATGGGCAGACAAGAGACCCAGTACTTC	CASSPMGRQETQYF
TRBV3-1/TRBV3-2	14	-	TRBJ1-5	-	TGTGCCAGCAGCCAAGGTGGAGCTTCATGGCCCCAGCATTTT	CASSQGGASWPQHF
TRBV2	15	TRBD1	TRBJ2-7	-	TGTGCCAGCAGTGGCGGGCAGGGGGCGCGCTACGAGCAGTACTTC	CASSGGQGARYEQYF
TRBV10-3	13	-	TRBJ2-7	-	TGTGCCATCAGTGAGGGACAGTACTACGAGCAGTACTTC	CAISEGQYYEQYF
TRBV30	14	TRBD1	TRBJ2-5	-	TGTGCCTGGAGGGGACAGGGGGCGCGGGAGACCCAGTACTTC	CAWRGQGARETQYF
TRBV15	14	TRBD1	TRBJ1-5	-	TGTGCCACCAGCAGAGAACAGGGGAATCAGCCCCAGCATTTT	CATSREQGNQPQHF
TRBV5-4	16	TRBD1	TRBJ1-6	few	TGTGCCAGCAGTCCCACAGGGGGAATGGGTAATTCACCCCTCCACTTT	CASSPTGGMGNSPLHF
TRBV12-3/TRBV12-4	13	-	TRBJ1-1	once	TGTGCCAGCAGTCCTCAGTTGAACACTGAAGCTTTCTTT	CASSPQLNTEAFF
TRBV5-8	15	-	TRBJ1-4	-	TGTGCCAGCAGCTCAACAGGGAGTGGTAATGAAAAACTGTTTTTT	CASSSTGSGNEKLFF
TRBV7-9	15	TRBD1	TRBJ2-1	-	TGTGCCAGCAGCTCGAGGGACAGCGCGTACAATGAGCAGTTCTTC	CASSSRDSAYNEQFF
TRBV7-3	14	-	TRBJ2-2	few	TGTGCCAGCAGCTTCGGACAGAACACCGGGGAGCTGTTTTTT	CASSFGQNTGELFF
TRBV5-6	14	-	TRBJ1-1	-	TGTGCCAGCAGCTTGGGGGGCGAGAGCACTGAAGCTTTCTTT	CASSLGGESTEAFF
TRBV12-3/TRBV12-4	13	-	TRBJ1-1	-	TGTGCCAGCAGTTTAGTACTGGGGAGTGAAGCTTTCTTT	CASSLVLGSEAFF
TRBV19	15	-	TRBJ1-2	-	TGTGCCAGTAGTCCCCCCCCGGCGGCTAACTATGGCTACACCTTC	CASSPPPAANYGYTF
TRBV7-5	14	-	TRBJ2-2	-	TGTGCCGGTAGAACTGCCTTTTATACCGGGGAGCTGTTTTTT	CAGRTAFYTGELFF
TRBV6-2/TRBV6-3	17	-	TRBJ2-3	-	TGTGCCAGCAGTAGGACTGGACGGGCCGCGGGTACAGATACGCAGTATTTT	CASSRTGRAAGTDTQYF
TRBV9	14	-	TRBJ2-5	-	TGTGCCAGCAGCGTAGGAAGCTTCCAAGAGACCCAGTACTTC	CASSVGSFQETQYF
TRBV7-9	17	TRBD2	TRBJ2-2	-	TGTGCCAGCAGCTCGTCCCTAGCGGGCCTGAACACCGGGGAGCTGTTTTTT	CASSSSLAGLNTGELFF
TRBV6-2/TRBV6-3	13	TRBD1	TRBJ1-2	-	TGTGCCAGCAGTTACCAGGGGGCCTATGGCTACACCTTC	CASSYQGAYGYTF
TRBV4-3	15	-	TRBJ1-3	-	TGCGCCAGCAGCCAGGACAGTTTCTCTGGAAACACCATATATTTT	CASSQDSFSGNTIYF
TRBV5-6	15	-	TRBJ1-3	few	TGTGCCAGCAGCGGGGGGGACACCTCTGGAAACACCATATATTTT	CASSGGDTSGNTIYF
TRBV5-1	15	TRBD1	TRBJ2-7	-	TGCGCCAGCAGCTCCCTGGGGACAGGGGGCTACGAGCAGTACTTC	CASSSLGTGGYEQYF
TRBV2	14	TRBD1	TRBJ2-1	-	TGTGCCAGCAACAAGGGACAGGGGCCGGGTGAGCAGTTCTTC	CASNKGQGPGEQFF
TRBV10-3	14	-	TRBJ1-2	-	TGTGCCATCAGTGAGAGCGCCGATGACTATGGCTACACCTTC	CAISESADDYGYTF
TRBV7-9	13	-	TRBJ2-7	-	TGTGCCAGCTTAGGGGCCAACTCCTACGAGCAGTACTTC	CASLGANSYEQYF
TRBV6-5	16	-	TRBJ1-6	-	TGTGCCAGCAGTTACTCCTCGGGACAAATTCATTCACCCCTCCACTTT	CASSYSSGQIHSPLHF
TRBV7-2	18	-	TRBJ1-3	few	TGTGCCAGCAGCCAAGGGACTGAAGACATCATCTCTGGAAACACCATATATTTT	CASSQGTEDIISGNTIYF
TRBV27	17	TRBD2	TRBJ2-3	-	TGTGCCAGCACCAGGACTAGCGGGGGGGTTCAGACAGATACGCAGTATTTT	CASTRTSGGVQTDTQYF
TRBV19	15	TRBD1	TRBJ2-3	-	TGTGCCAGTAACCCGGGACAGCCTTCCACAGATACGCAGTATTTT	CASNPGQPSTDTQYF
TRBV5-6	15	-	TRBJ2-2	-	TGTGCCAGCAGCTTAACCAGGGGAGTAGGCGGGGAGCTGTTTTTT	CASSLTRGVGGELFF
TRBV2	14	-	TRBJ1-2	-	TGTGCCAGCAGTGAAATCGGGGAGGACTATGGCTACACCTTC	CASSEIGEDYGYTF
TRBV9	16	TRBD2	TRBJ2-1	-	TGTGCCAGCAGCGTCCAAGCGGGGGGGCCGTCGGGTGAGCAGTTCTTC	CASSVQAGGPSGEQFF
TRBV2	14	-	TRBJ1-1	-	TGTGCCAGCATTAAGAGTGGGCAGAACACTGAAGCTTTCTTT	CASIKSGQNTEAFF
TRBV19	12	-	TRBJ1-2	-	TGTGCCAGTAGGGAACAGTACTATGGCTACACCTTC	CASREQYYGYTF
TRBV5-6	14	-	TRBJ2-5	-	TGTGCCAGCAGCTCCCCAACGATAGCGGAGACCCAGTACTTC	CASSSPTIAETQYF
TRBV18	14	-	TRBJ1-1	once	TGTGCCAGCTCACCCCTAAGCGAGAACACTGAAGCTTTCTTT	CASSPLSENTEAFF
TRBV19	15	TRBD1	TRBJ1-2	-	TGTGCCAGTAGCCTGGACAGGGAAGGGAACTATGGCTACACCTTC	CASSLDREGNYGYTF